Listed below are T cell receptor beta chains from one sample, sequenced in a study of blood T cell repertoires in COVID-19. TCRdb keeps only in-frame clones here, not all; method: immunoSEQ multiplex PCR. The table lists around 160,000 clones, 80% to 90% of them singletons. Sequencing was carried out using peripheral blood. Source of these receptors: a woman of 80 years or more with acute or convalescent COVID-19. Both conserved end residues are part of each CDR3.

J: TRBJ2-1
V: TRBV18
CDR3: CASSPAGTGTYNEQFF

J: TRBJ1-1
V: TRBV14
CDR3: CASSQWGLHQAFF

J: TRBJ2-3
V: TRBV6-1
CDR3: CASSEHSFADTQYF

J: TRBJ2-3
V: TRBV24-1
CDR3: CATSDPAPGQTGPVADTQYF

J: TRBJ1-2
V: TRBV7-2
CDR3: CASRNTVQGGYGYTF

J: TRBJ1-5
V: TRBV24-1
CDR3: CATRDTGPNQPQHF

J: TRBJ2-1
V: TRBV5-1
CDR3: CASSRTSGSFDEQFF

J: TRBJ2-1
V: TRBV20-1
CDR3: CSVLELEQFF

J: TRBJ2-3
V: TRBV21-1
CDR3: CASSQYGRPSTDTQYF

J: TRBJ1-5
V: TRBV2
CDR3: CASSNRQGGQPQHF

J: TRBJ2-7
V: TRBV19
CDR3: CASSTVQGWSYEQYF

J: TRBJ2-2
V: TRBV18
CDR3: CASSPLGAFTGELFF

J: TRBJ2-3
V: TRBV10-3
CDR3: CAISEPFGGDTQYF

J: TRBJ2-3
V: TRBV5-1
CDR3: CASSLGNLAGTDTQYF

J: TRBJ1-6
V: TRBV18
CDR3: CASSHTLDRVVNSPLHF

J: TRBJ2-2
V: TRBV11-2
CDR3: CASSLTYTGELFF

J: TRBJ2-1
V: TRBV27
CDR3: CASSPQGHGNEQFF

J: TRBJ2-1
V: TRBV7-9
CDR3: CASSLVPDYNEQFF

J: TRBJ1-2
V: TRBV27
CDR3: CASSFLTGFGGYTF

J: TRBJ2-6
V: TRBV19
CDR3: CASSIGWRGFRGANVLTF

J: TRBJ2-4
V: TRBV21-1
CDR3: CASKPRGNQVDIQYF

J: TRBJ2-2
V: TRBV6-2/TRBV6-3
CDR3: CASSYRPKGMNTGELFF

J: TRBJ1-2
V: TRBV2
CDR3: CASTRGNMYGYTF

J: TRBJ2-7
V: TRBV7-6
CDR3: CASSLGTSGPGVSGEQYF

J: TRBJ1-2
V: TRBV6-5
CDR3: CASTSPNRLSSGYTF

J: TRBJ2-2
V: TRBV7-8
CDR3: CASSLVTGGTGELFF

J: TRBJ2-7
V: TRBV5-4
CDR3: CASSLPGLAGGPYEQYF

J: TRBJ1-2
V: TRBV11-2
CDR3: CASRPWDSGYGYTF

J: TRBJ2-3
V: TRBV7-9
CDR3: CASSTYWGDYTDTQYF

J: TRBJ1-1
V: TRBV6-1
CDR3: CASSDRVRDTEAFF

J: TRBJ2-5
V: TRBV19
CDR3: CASSRGTDLQETQYF

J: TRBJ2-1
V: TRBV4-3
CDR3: CASRAGGLNEQFF

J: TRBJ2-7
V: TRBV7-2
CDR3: CASSLDRTRLGEQYF

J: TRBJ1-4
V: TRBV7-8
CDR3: CASSWTRDRENEKLFF

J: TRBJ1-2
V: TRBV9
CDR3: CASSVYQTGQPNYGYTF

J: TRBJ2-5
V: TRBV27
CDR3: CASSPSSGRMQETQYF

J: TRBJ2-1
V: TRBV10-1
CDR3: CASSASGGLYNEQFF

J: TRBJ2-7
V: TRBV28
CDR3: CASSTGVHEQYF

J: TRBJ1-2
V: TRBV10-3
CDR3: CAIESGGGYGYTF

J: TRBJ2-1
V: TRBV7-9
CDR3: CASSLVTGGPEQFF

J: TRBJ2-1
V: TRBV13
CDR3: CASSFRQTSGSGNEQFF

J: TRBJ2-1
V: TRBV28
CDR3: CASSFEGETSGFGLYNEQFF

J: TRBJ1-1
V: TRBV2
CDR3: CASRAGMNTEAFF

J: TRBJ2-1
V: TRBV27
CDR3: CASSLRLPTGGEQFF

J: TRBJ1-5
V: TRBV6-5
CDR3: CASSYAAGRQPQHF

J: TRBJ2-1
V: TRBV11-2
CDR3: CASSLALRVAGGRQFF

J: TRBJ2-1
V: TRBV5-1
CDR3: CASRPDRSLYNEQFF

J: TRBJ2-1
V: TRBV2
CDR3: CASEGGRGLGEQFF

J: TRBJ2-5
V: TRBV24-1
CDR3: CATSDSFGGRGYF

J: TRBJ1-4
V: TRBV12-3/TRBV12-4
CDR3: CASSSSSKLFF

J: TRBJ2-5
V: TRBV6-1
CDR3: CASSEWRPQETQYF

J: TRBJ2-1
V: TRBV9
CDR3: CASSQPGWTSGISRNEQFF

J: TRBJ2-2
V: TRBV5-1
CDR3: CASSWGLEGGELFF